This T cell receptor beta chain was identified in a study of blood T cell repertoires in COVID-19 (dated by TCRdb to between 2020 and 2021). About the study as a whole: The collaborator samples originated in the United States, Italy and Spain and spanned the acute and convalescent phases of COVID-19. The prospective study material was composed of cDNA or gDNA derived from T cells, B-cell-depleted T cells, or PBMCs. Deeply sampled blood TCRbeta repertoires from subjects exposed to, actively infected with, or recovered from COVID-19 were included in the dataset. The repertoires were released in a freely available public database intended as a resource for research on the immune response to SARS-CoV-2. Samples were obtained from the ongoing ImmuneRACE study (first 160 participants) and from over 1,000 subjects provided by 6 global collaborators. Nearly every sample came with metadata listing a de-identified subject ID, COVID-19 status, age in years and sex. Where available, HLA class I and class II types were taken from metadata supplied by the sample provider and were not determined by assay-based typing.

What the research found in general, with its limitations: How much clinical and demographic metadata was included differed by source and by participant, and the metadata was provided uncurated.

CDR1 and CDR2, looked up from the germline V gene, are MGHDK and SYGVNS. V loses 4 bases of germline sequence and J loses 10 bases, and the interval between the two ends is 11 bases. There are 13 amino acids in the CDR3, from cysteine to phenylalanine inclusive. Left in the record is the CDR3 DNA by itself, 39 bases read in frame from the first base. Whole blood was collected in K2EDTA tubes by collaborating institutions according to the institutions' own protocols. Collaborator samples were shipped for TCRbeta analysis as frozen whole blood, isolated PBMCs, or DNA extracted from either sample type. The immunoSEQ Assay, a bias-controlled multiplex PCR, was used to amplify TCRbeta CDR3 regions from genomic DNA. For the original study's pipeline: The number of nucleated cells in each sample was estimated by amplification of reference gene primers within the assay. To quantify the absolute abundance of each unique TCRbeta CDR3 rearrangement, sequence reads were collapsed and filtered. Productive Simpson clonality was computed per sample as the square root of Simpson's diversity index over productive rearrangements. TCRdb provides this immuneACCESS table in a form limited to in-frame rearrangements. Some clones are lacking; in checked studies, under half of them reflect an unresolved V gene, and why the rest are absent is not known. From that table come the V and J calls and clone size; the DNA was used to work out D and trimming. The sample records roughly 200,000 clones, 80% to 85% of which are singletons. The ten top clones hold approximately 4.7% of the sample.

To note about this clone: Which antigen it targets is not known. No base qualities exist here, and no much larger clone lies one base off it.

The clonotype originates from a man in his forties or fifties with active or convalescent COVID-19. The V gene is TRBV25-1 and the J gene is TRBJ1-6; tentative D gene TRBD1, with 5 bases matching. Source material: peripheral blood. The CDR3 region: CASSGAGQSPLHF. The bases read TGTGCCAGCAGTGGGGCAGGGCAGTCACCCCTCCACTTT.